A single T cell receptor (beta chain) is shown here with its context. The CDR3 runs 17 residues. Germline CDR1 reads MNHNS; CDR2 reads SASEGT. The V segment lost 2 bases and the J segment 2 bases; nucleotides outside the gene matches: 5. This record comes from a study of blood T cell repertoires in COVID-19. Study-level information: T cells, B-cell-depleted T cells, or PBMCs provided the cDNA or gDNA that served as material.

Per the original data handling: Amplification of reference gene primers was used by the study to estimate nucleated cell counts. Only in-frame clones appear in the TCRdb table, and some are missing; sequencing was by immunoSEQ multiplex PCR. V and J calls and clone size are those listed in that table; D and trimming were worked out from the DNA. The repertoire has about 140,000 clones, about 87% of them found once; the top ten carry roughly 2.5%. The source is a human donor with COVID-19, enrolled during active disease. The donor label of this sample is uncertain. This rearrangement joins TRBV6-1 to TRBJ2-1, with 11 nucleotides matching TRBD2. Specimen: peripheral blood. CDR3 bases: TGTGCCAGCAGTGAATTACTAGCGGGGGATCCCTACAATGAGCAGTTCTTC. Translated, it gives CASSELLAGDPYNEQFF.